Shown below are 24 T cell receptor beta chains from a single sample sequenced in a study of control samples from healthy donors and cancer patients (dated by TCRdb to 2018 to 2021). The library came from the immunoSEQ multiplex PCR assay. In its TCRdb copy, this immuneACCESS table keeps in-frame sequences only and misses some clones. Where compared with another copy, unresolved V genes explain less than half of these, and the others have no known cause. The table for this sample lists about 51,000 clones; under 90% of them were counted only once. The ten largest make up roughly a tenth of the sample. Sequencing was done on a sample of blood. The receptor set was obtained from an older man in good health.

CDR3 sequence: CASGKWGGETQYF. CDR3 nucleotide sequence: TGCGCCAGCGGAAAGTGGGGTGGAGAGACCCAGTACTTC. V usage is TRBV5-1 and J usage is TRBJ2-5; no clear D gene. The CDR3 has 13 amino acids. CDR1 SGHRS and CDR2 YFSETQ come from the germline V gene. Between the trimmed V and J ends, which lost 7 bases and 4 bases, there was a span of 14 bases.

V usage is TRBV12-3 or TRBV12-4 and J usage is TRBJ1-2; no definite D call. The V and J ends lost 4 bases and 1 base respectively, with 7 bases between them. This CDR3 region has 13 residues. Here the CDR3 reads CASSSNNNYGYTF. As DNA, the CDR3 is TGTGCCAGCAGTTCCAATAATAACTATGGCTACACCTTC.

This rearrangement joins TRBV5-4 to TRBJ2-4; TRBD1 is a possible D gene (6 bases). The CDR3 consists of 15 residues. The germline V and J ends were trimmed by 1 base and 2 bases, with 10 bases remaining between them. Germline V lookup: CDR1 SGHNT, CDR2 YYREEE (reference sequence). DNA for the CDR3: TGTGCCAGCAGCTTGCAGGGGTTGACCAAAAACATTCAGTACTTC. Protein product: CASSLQGLTKNIQYF.

This chain uses TRBV10-3 with TRBJ2-3, with 7 bases identical to TRBD2. This CDR3 comprises 15 residues. With 10 bases clipped from V and 4 bases from J, the junction kept 14 bases outside the gene matches. Per the germline V gene, CDR1 is ENHRY and CDR2 is SYGVKD. The chain's CDR3 is CATGAGLGIADTQYF. CDR3 nucleotides: TGTGCCACCGGAGCGGGGCTCGGTATCGCAGATACGCAGTATTTT.

The sample holds a few counts of this clone. The chain is built from TRBV10-2 and TRBJ2-1, with 12 bases lining up with TRBD2. Germline V gene data show CDR1 as WSHSY and CDR2 as SAAADI. J was trimmed by 4 bases and V by 5 bases; bases with no gene match: 3. The CDR3 has 15 amino acids. CDR3 nucleotide sequence: TGCGCCAGCAGTCGGACTAGCGGGGAATACAATGAGCAGTTCTTC. It specifies CASSRTSGEYNEQFF.

The rearrangement links TRBV5-5 to TRBJ1-5, with 10 bases aligning to TRBD1. The V gene's germline CDR1 is SGHKS and CDR2 YYEKEE (reference sequence). Unmatched junction bases numbered 5, after V lost 2 bases and J lost 0 bases. CDR3 size: 17 residues. This CDR3 reads CASSFDRGPYSNQPQHF. The DNA of the CDR3 is TGTGCCAGCAGCTTCGACAGGGGGCCTTATAGCAATCAGCCCCAGCATTTT.

The rearrangement joins TRBV29-1 to TRBJ1-1, with D possibly matching TRBD1 (6 bases). This CDR3 comprises 16 residues. The V gene's germline CDR1 is SQVTM and CDR2 ANQGSEA. Trimming pared 7 bases from V and 4 bases from J, leaving 25 bases between. CDR3 sequence reads: CSAPGTARGSGTEAFF. DNA for the CDR3: TGCAGCGCCCCCGGGACGGCGAGGGGGAGCGGCACTGAAGCTTTCTTT.

The chain recombines TRBV19 with TRBJ1-5; D not resolved. The CDR3 covers 14 residues. Trimming took 7 bases from V and 3 from J, leaving 13 bases between them. CDR1 and CDR2 from the germline V gene are LNHDA and SQIVND (reference sequence). CDR3 DNA sequence: TGTGCCAGTAAGGGAGGAAAGGACAATCAGCCCCAGCATTTT. As protein: CASKGGKDNQPQHF.

The chain is built from TRBV5-1 and TRBJ2-5; 11 bases agree with TRBD2. Looked up from germline, CDR1 is SGHRS and CDR2 is YFSETQ. The CDR3 runs to 14 residues. Unmatched junction bases numbered 3, after V lost 4 bases and J lost 4 bases. CDR3 bases: TGCGCCAGCAGCCTTGGGACTAGCGGAGAGACCCAGTACTTC. It codes for CASSLGTSGETQYF.

This chain connects TRBV4-1 to TRBJ1-2; 8 nucleotides align to TRBD1. V lost 0 bases and J lost 7; bases outside the gene matches: 13. CDR1 is MGHRA, CDR2 YSYEKL, per germline. The length of the CDR3 is 17 residues. This chain's CDR3 is CASSQDRGTGGASGYTF. The DNA for the CDR3 is TGCGCCAGCAGCCAAGATCGAGGAACAGGGGGTGCGAGTGGCTACACCTTC.

V is TRBV5-6 and J is TRBJ2-2; TRBD1 agrees at 8 bases. Germline-derived CDR1 and CDR2 are SGHDT and YYEEEE. This CDR3 spans 16 amino acids. V was clipped by 4 bases and J by 4 bases; unmatched bases: 9. In DNA, the CDR3 is TGTGCCAGCAGCCAGCGACAGGGGCTCGGCACCGGGGAGCTGTTTTTT. Its protein is CASSQRQGLGTGELFF.

Here the CDR3 reads CASSTGQASSYNEQFF. In nucleotides, the CDR3 is TGCGCCAGCAGCACAGGACAAGCTAGCTCCTACAATGAGCAGTTCTTC. The V call is TRBV5-1, the J call TRBJ2-1; TRBD1 might be the D (5 bases). This CDR3 region has 16 residues. CDR1 and CDR2 (germline): SGHRS, YFSETQ. Deletions cut 4 bases from V and 0 bases from J, with 14 bases between.

The CDR3 here is CASSWDREVCNEQFF. CDR3 sequence (DNA): TGTGCCAGCAGCTGGGACAGGGAAGTCTGTAATGAGCAGTTCTTC. The rearrangement uses TRBV12-1 and TRBJ2-1; the table's D call, TRBD1, was not checked against the DNA. TRBV12-1 is marked as a pseudogene. The CDR3 runs 15 residues.

This chain uses TRBV7-3 with TRBJ2-3; D not resolved. V was pared by 4 bases and J by 3 bases, with 8 bases between. The CDR3 runs to 13 residues. The V gene's germline CDR1 is SGHTA and CDR2 FQGTGA. CDR3 sequence reads: CASSSGPTDTQYF. The CDR3 DNA is TGTGCCAGCAGCTCGGGTCCAACAGATACGCAGTATTTT.

The chain has TRBV2 and TRBJ1-1; D gene uncertain. The CDR3 loop spans 13 amino acids. CDR1 is SNHLY and CDR2 is FYNNEI in the germline V gene. Trimming removed 5 bases from V and 4 bases from J, with 11 bases in between. The chain's CDR3 is CASSTDRSTEAFF. The CDR3 DNA follows: TGTGCCAGCAGTACCGATCGGAGCACTGAAGCTTTCTTT.

The V and J genes are TRBV5-1 and TRBJ2-5, with D tentatively TRBD1 (6 bases). Per the germline V gene, CDR1 is SGHRS and CDR2 is YFSETQ. Trimming cost V 1 base and J 3 bases, with 10 bases left between them. This CDR3 is 14 amino acids long. CDR3 sequence: CASSLTGREETQYF. The DNA for the CDR3 is TGCGCCAGCAGCTTGACAGGGAGAGAAGAGACCCAGTACTTC.

The count of this clone is one. V usage is TRBV2 and J usage is TRBJ2-5; weak D call: TRBD2 (5 bases). Looked up from germline, CDR1 is SNHLY and CDR2 is FYNNEI. V lost 8 bases to trimming and J lost 5 bases, with 18 bases between them. This CDR3 spans 14 amino acids. The CDR3 DNA reads as TGTGCCAGCCTCCTTGATGACTACTCGGAGACCCAGTACTTC. It yields the protein CASLLDDYSETQYF.

The gene calls are TRBV18 and TRBJ1-4; D is possibly TRBD1 (5 bases). Germline assignment: CDR1 KGHSH and CDR2 LQKENI. V lost 3 bases, J lost 8 bases, and 13 bases lay in between. The CDR3 extends over 14 amino acids. The CDR3 DNA is TGTGCCAGCTCACCCCCGGGGGACTCCGAAAAACTGTTTTTT. The encoded protein is CASSPPGDSEKLFF. Full variable domain (missing parts from reference TRBV18 and TRBJ1-4): NAGVMQNPRHLVRRRGQEARLRCSPMKGHSHVYWYRQLPEEGLKFMVYLQKENIIDESGMPKERFSAEFPKEGPSILRIQQVVRGDSAAYFCASSPPGDSEKLFFGSGTQLSVL.

The chain carries TRBV29-1 and TRBJ1-6; D not resolved. Looked up from germline, CDR1 is SQVTM and CDR2 is ANQGSEA. V shed 4 bases and J shed 10 bases, with 14 bases lying between them. The CDR3 loop spans 13 amino acids. DNA for the CDR3: TGCAGCGTTGCAAGCGCCAGTGGCTCACCCCTCCACTTT. Protein: CSVASASGSPLHF.

The CDR3 here is CASSSQGDTQYF. The DNA of the CDR3 is TGTGCCAGCAGTTCGCAGGGGGATACGCAGTATTTT. The genes are TRBV12-3 or TRBV12-4 and TRBJ2-3, with a tentative D call TRBD1 (6 bases). The V gene lost 4 bases and the J gene lost 6 bases, with 8 bases spanning the gap. The CDR3 spans 12 residues.

The chain joins TRBV7-3 to TRBJ1-1; perhaps TRBD1 as D (6 bases). This CDR3 comprises 13 residues. V was pared by 5 bases and J by 6 bases, with 13 bases between. Germline V gene sequence: CDR1 SGHTA, CDR2 FQGTGA. DNA of the CDR3: TGTGCCAGCAGCCTCACAGGGTTGGCTGAAGCTTTCTTT. As protein: CASSLTGLAEAFF.

In nucleotides, the CDR3 is TGTGCCAGCAGCTTGTCGTACAAGAACACCGGGGAGCTGTTTTTT. Translated, it gives CASSLSYKNTGELFF. The J gene is TRBJ2-2, the V gene TRBV5-6; D is undetermined. Germline V gene data show CDR1 as SGHDT and CDR2 as YYEEEE. V lost 1 base to trimming and J lost 1 base, with 8 bases between them. CDR3 length: 15 amino acids.

This chain links TRBV7-9 with TRBJ2-3, with D possibly being TRBD1 (6 bases). CDR3 length: 14 residues. The germline V gene has CDR1 SEHNR and CDR2 FQNEAQ (reference sequence). V was pared by 5 bases and J by 2 bases, with 11 bases between. CDR3 coding DNA: TGTGCCAGCAGCGTGGGACAAGACACAGATACGCAGTATTTT. It is translated as CASSVGQDTDTQYF.

The chain combines TRBV9 with TRBJ1-4; D is possibly TRBD1 (6 bases). The germline V gene has CDR1 SGDLS and CDR2 YYNGEE. CDR3 length: 14 amino acids. Between the trimmed V and J ends, which lost 4 bases and 7 bases, there was a span of 14 bases. CDR3 DNA: TGTGCCAGCAGCCCAGGGGCAGGTGGTGAAAAACTGTTTTTT. Protein: CASSPGAGGEKLFF. Full variable domain (outside the CDR3, taken from reference TRBV9 and TRBJ1-4): DSGVTQTPKHLITATGQRVTLRCSPRSGDLSVYWYQQSLDQGLQFLIQYYNGEERAKGNILERFSAQQFPDLHSELNLSSLELGDSALYFCASSPGAGGEKLFFGSGTQLSVL.